Listed below are T cell receptor beta chains from one sample, sequenced in a study of cytomegalovirus exposure and HLA in healthy donors. Clones were read by immunoSEQ multiplex PCR, and TCRdb kept only the in-frame ones, dropping some. Of 120,000 to 150,000 clones listed, over 60% were seen once; the top ten hold less than 3.5%. Sample: PBMCs. These receptors all come from a man aged 40-49 years in good health and CMV-seropositive. The conserved cysteine and the conserved F or W are not part of the CDR3 here.

>TRBV6-1|TRBJ2-4
ASIPGADGKNIQY
>TRBV7-9|TRBJ1-2
ASAALGEAYGYT
>TRBV7-2|TRBJ2-5
ASSLPQGAGETQY
>TRBV6-6|TRBJ1-3
ATLDSAGNTIY
>TRBV13|TRBJ2-7
ASSPDRGHEQY
>TRBV7-9|TRBJ2-2
SSSSELAGRAGELF
>TRBV18|TRBJ2-7
ASSPTGTRTLDEQY
>TRBV7-6|TRBJ2-7
ASSLAQASYEQY
>TRBV5-4|TRBJ1-2
ASTRQSEGASNYGYT
>TRBV9|TRBJ1-2
ASGPEGQGLNYGYT
>TRBV10-1|TRBJ1-5
ASSAGSNQPQH
>TRBV28|TRBJ2-7
ASSQTSGMDEQY
>TRBV30|NA
AWSGAGSYEQY
>TRBV5-1|TRBJ1-2
ASSLAQGARGYT
>TRBV5-1|TRBJ1-1
ASSLDREGRLNTEAF
>TRBV15|TRBJ2-7
ATSRGRLGHTRRDSYEQY
>TRBV4-1|TRBJ2-7
ASSQGGAGYLSYEQY
>TRBV29-1|TRBJ2-1
SVESGQGNNEQF
>TRBV7-2|TRBJ2-5
ASSLGGAGPQY
>TRBV10-3|TRBJ2-6
AISRDRDSGANVLT
>TRBV5-6|TRBJ1-5
ASSLGGFQPQH
>TRBV6-1|TRBJ2-7
ASSERTSGTYEQY
>TRBV21-1|TRBJ2-7
ASSESTSGYSYEQY
>TRBV5-4|TRBJ2-5
ASSLAAGGRGETQY
>TRBV2|TRBJ2-2
ASSGQGARNTGELF
>TRBV28|TRBJ2-2
ASIDPNTGELF
>TRBV28|TRBJ2-2
ASMTPGLNTGELF
>TRBV5-5|TRBJ1-2
ASSFWRNYGYT
>TRBV7-9|TRBJ1-1
ASSLSVNTEAF
>TRBV5-4|TRBJ2-5
ASSEPTGSETQY
>TRBV6-5|TRBJ1-2
ASSYSLSGGNYGYT
>TRBV7-9|TRBJ2-5
ASSLGQQRTQY
>TRBV11-1|TRBJ2-7
ASSLGDRLFLEQY
>TRBV29-1|TRBJ2-1
SVEGLAGGGVYNEQF
>TRBV5-1|TRBJ2-3
ASSAVESTDTQY
>TRBV9|TRBJ2-5
ASSDHGSGRETQY
>TRBV5-6|TRBJ2-2
ASSLAFLAGGGPGELF
>TRBV9|TRBJ1-1
ASSVETSNTEAF
>TRBV5-1|TRBJ2-2
ASSYPSSTGELF
>TRBV6-5|NA
ASSPKRHTYEQY
>TRBV30|TRBJ1-3
AWSGQAGNTIY
>TRBV10-3|TRBJ2-7
ATGEGTGRYEQY
>TRBV9|TRBJ2-6
ASSRGQTTGANVLT
>TRBV10-3|TRBJ2-7
ATRGGGASGTYEQY
>TRBV6-1|TRBJ1-1
ATKGINTEAF
>TRBV5-4|TRBJ2-7
ASTSAGTSGRLYEQY
>TRBV6-5|TRBJ2-3
ASSYGRGVTDTQY
>TRBV19|TRBJ2-7
ASSRGGSQTGEQY
>TRBV19|TRBJ1-3
ASSIDRGGSSGNTIY
>TRBV6-4|TRBJ2-7
ATLPTTEQY
>TRBV4-2|TRBJ2-7
ASSQGTSGGGDYEQY
>TRBV28|TRBJ2-7
ASRIRTGWADEQY
>TRBV29-1|TRBJ1-1
SAVRDRADTEAF
>TRBV5-1|TRBJ2-6
ASSFLSPKPPLSGANVLT
>TRBV11-2|TRBJ2-1
ASSLALRTSGSNEQF
>TRBV29-1|TRBJ1-1
TVLPYRGLNTEAF
>TRBV7-9|TRBJ1-4
ASSIAHRGTNEKLF
>TRBV6-1|TRBJ2-7
ASSALGLAGGPGQEQY